This T cell receptor (beta chain) stems from a study of blood T cell repertoires in COVID-19. Study-level information: Specimens from acute and convalescent COVID-19 originated in the United States, Italy and Spain. T cells, B-cell-depleted T cells, or PBMCs provided the cDNA or gDNA that served as material.

V lost 5 bases and J lost 6; bases outside the gene matches: 6. The CDR3 length is 14 residues. Germline V gives CDR1 SGHNT, CDR2 YENEEA. Sequenced by immunoSEQ multiplex PCR; TCRdb stores in-frame clones only, minus some. The table has around 140,000 clones, over 75% seen once. The sequence was obtained from a human donor in a cohort sampled during active COVID-19. Sequencing input: peripheral blood. This chain connects TRBV11-3 to TRBJ2-1; TRBD1 matches 8 bases. The CDR3 region is CASSKRQGSNEQFF. Written as DNA, the CDR3 is TGTGCCAGCAGCAAAAGACAGGGGAGCAATGAGCAGTTCTTC. Full variable domain (rest looked up from reference TRBV11-3 and TRBJ2-1): EAGVVQSPRYKIIEKKQPVAFWCNPISGHNTLYWYLQNLGQGPELLIRYENEEAVDDSQLPKDRFSAERLKGVDSTLKIQPAELGDSAVYLCASSKRQGSNEQFFGPGTRLTVL.